This T cell receptor (beta chain) derives from a study of T cell repertoires in cytomegalovirus infection. Whole-study findings and limits: Ex vivo, HLA-C-restricted CMV-specific TCR beta clonotypes prevailed over the rest of the response.

About this clonotype itself: Its antigen is undetermined.

Trimming removed 7 bases at V and 0 bases at J, with 19 bases between. The CDR3 spans 17 residues. Germline-derived CDR1 and CDR2 are SGHVT and SQSDAQ. TCRdb reprocessed the reads with MiXCR, giving one entry per CDR3 protein. The profile shows some 100,000 distinct CDR3 sequences, under 25% of them singletons. The source is a human donor in good health (CMV status not recorded). Some clones in this sample may be carry-over from other donors' samples. This sequence joins TRBV7-4 and TRBJ2-1; TRBD2 is a possible D gene (6 bases). Input material: CD8+ T cells from PBMCs. The chain's CDR3 is CASTWEHWGDSYNEQFF. The CDR3 coding sequence is TGTGCCAGCACCTGGGAGCATTGGGGGGACTCCTACAATGAGCAGTTCTTC.